A selection of T cell receptor beta chains follows, all from one sample in a study of cytomegalovirus exposure and HLA in healthy donors. The assay was immunoSEQ multiplex PCR, and TCRdb's table has in-frame clones only and misses some. The table has about 78,000 clones, roughly 95% seen once; the top ten hold roughly 1.6%. What was sequenced was PBMCs. Receptor source: a man younger than 35 in good health and CMV-seropositive. CDR3s include the opening cysteine and the closing phenylalanine or tryptophan.

v_call	j_call	cdr3_aa
TRBV18	TRBJ2-7	CASSPPQGAGEQYF
TRBV30	TRBJ1-3	CAWSVRGNSGNTIYF
TRBV5-1	TRBJ2-3	CASSSWDLSGFSTDTQYF
TRBV7-2	TRBJ2-7	CASSFGGGGPSYEQYF
TRBV29-1	TRBJ2-7	CSVERKTSGSSEQYF
TRBV6-5	TRBJ2-7	CASSRIFGAYEQYF
TRBV27	TRBJ2-7	CASSDRAGEQYF
TRBV10-2	TRBJ2-7	CASTHTTGGVFYEQYF
TRBV21-1	TRBJ2-1	CASSRHRGRQFF
TRBV7-9	TRBJ2-2	CASSLELNTGELFF
TRBV5-1	TRBJ1-4	CASSSRTGDEKLFF
TRBV4-1	TRBJ2-3	CASSLGGAGTDTQYF
TRBV29-1	TRBJ2-6	CSVEEGRAPSGANVLTF
TRBV27	TRBJ1-2	CASSWGTGGGYTF
TRBV18	TRBJ2-7	CASSPPGREPYEQYF
TRBV2	TRBJ2-1	CASSDREGELRIGLPNEQFF
TRBV6-1	TRBJ2-3	CASREWEGKDTQYF
TRBV7-9	TRBJ1-1	CASSRTGGPTEAFF
TRBV20-1	TRBJ1-1	CSAEMNTEAFF
TRBV19	TRBJ2-2	CASSEREEKTGELFF
TRBV11-2	TRBJ2-1	CASRPPSNEQFF
TRBV7-9	TRBJ2-1	CASSLPLREGGGNEQFF
TRBV2	TRBJ2-5	CASRGTTGTQYF
TRBV10-3	TRBJ1-1	CAGGTGGAEAFF
TRBV27	TRBJ1-3	CASSLRGGSGNTIYF
TRBV4-1	TRBJ2-7	CASSLGQGIDEQYF
TRBV10-3	TRBJ2-6	CAISAARANSGANVLTF
TRBV4-1	TRBJ1-1	CASSQEYSMNTEAFF
TRBV7-8	TRBJ1-4	CASSPGQGGEKLFF
TRBV2	TRBJ1-2	CASRASPAYGYTF
TRBV6-5	TRBJ1-4	CASRTGGYEKLFF
TRBV27	TRBJ2-2	CASSWAGNTGELFF
TRBV19	TRBJ1-2	CASSIRRHYGYTF
TRBV19	TRBJ2-2	CASSARQGWLFF
TRBV5-4	TRBJ1-1	CASSSTGNTEAFF
TRBV7-9	TRBJ1-2	CASSSTSDRGHGYTF
TRBV7-6	TRBJ2-1	CASSPAGGLAGGASSYNEQFF
TRBV6-1	TRBJ1-4	CASRGGAGNEKLFF
TRBV4-1	TRBJ2-3	CASSQEWGQSSTDTQYF
TRBV20-1	TRBJ1-1	CSGPGAFF
TRBV5-1	TRBJ2-2	CASKDSGASEELFF
TRBV5-1	TRBJ2-2	CASSLPPRESGELFF
TRBV15	TRBJ2-7	CATSRRSPREQYF
TRBV30	TRBJ2-1	CAWTGGVEQFF
TRBV7-9	TRBJ2-2	CASSPRDRGTRELFF
TRBV5-1	TRBJ2-3	CASTNLAANTDTQYF
TRBV27	TRBJ2-2	CASSFATSGRAGGELFF
TRBV7-6	TRBJ1-1	CASSRWGENTEAFF
TRBV5-3	TRBJ1-5	CARSLTGEESQPQHF
TRBV5-8	TRBJ1-2	CASSRGRDRLEGYTF
TRBV7-9	TRBJ2-2	CASSLELAGTGELFF
TRBV29-1	TRBJ2-5	CSVASGTGGSRTQYF
TRBV9	TRBJ2-5	CASSGSSGNLETQYF
TRBV5-1	TRBJ2-7	CASSLIQGPTYEQYF